This T cell receptor (beta chain) was found in a study of neoadjuvant anti-PD-1 for oral cavity cancer. As to time point: after neoadjuvant nivolumab, at surgical resection. Patients had HPV-negative, locally advanced oral cavity squamous cell carcinoma. CDR1 is GTSNPN, CDR2 SVGIG, per germline (reference sequence). V lost 7 bases and J 1 base, leaving 7 bases between the germline ends. The CDR3 contains 11 residues. Here immunoSEQ multiplex PCR was the method, and the copy in TCRdb shows in-frame clones only, minus some. The data contain some 15,000 clones, 73% of them seen just once; the ten biggest clones take up 2.8%.

This specimen consisted of PBMCs, obtained after nivolumab (anti-PD-1) treatment. The TCR originated in a person between 35 and 79 years old with oral cavity squamous cell carcinoma. The rearrangement uses TRBV30 and TRBJ1-1; D call uncertain. The CDR3 here is CASPGNTEAFF. CDR3 sequence (DNA): TGTGCCTCCCCGGGGAACACTGAAGCTTTCTTT.